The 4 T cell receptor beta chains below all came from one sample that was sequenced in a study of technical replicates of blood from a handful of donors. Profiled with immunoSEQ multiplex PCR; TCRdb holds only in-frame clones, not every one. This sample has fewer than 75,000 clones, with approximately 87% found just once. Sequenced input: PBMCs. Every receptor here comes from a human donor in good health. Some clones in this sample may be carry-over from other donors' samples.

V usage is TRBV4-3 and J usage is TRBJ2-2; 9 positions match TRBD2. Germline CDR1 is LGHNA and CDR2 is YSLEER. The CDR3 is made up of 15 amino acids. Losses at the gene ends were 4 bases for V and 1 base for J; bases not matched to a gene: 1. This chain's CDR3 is CASSRGRVNTGELFF. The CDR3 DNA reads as TGCGCCAGCAGCCGCGGGAGGGTGAACACCGGGGAGCTGTTTTTT.

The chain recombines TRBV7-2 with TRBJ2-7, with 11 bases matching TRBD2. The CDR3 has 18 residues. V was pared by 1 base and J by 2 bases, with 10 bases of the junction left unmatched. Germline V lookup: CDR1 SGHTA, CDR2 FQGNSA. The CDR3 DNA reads TGTGCCAGCAGCTTAGTCGAGACTAGCGGGACGAGTACCTACGAGCAGTACTTC. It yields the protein CASSLVETSGTSTYEQYF. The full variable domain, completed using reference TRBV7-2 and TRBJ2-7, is GAGVSQSPSNKVTEKGKDVELRCDPISGHTALYWYRQSLGQGLEFLIYFQGNSAPDKSGLPSDRFSAERTGGSVSTLTIQRTQQEDSAVYLCASSLVETSGTSTYEQYFGPGTRLTVT.

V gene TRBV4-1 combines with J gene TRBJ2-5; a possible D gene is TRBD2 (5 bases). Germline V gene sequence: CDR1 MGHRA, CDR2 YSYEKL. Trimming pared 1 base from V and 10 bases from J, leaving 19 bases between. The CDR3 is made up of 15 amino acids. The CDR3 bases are TGCGCCAGCAGCCAAGGGCTTTCGGGAACGGTAGACCAGTACTTC. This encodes CASSQGLSGTVDQYF.

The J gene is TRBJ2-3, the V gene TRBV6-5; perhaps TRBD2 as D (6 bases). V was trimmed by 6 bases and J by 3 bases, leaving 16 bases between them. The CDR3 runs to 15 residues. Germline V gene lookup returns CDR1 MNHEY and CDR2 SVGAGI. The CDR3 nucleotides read TGTGCCAGCAGCCCGTGGGGGACTGGTACAGATACGCAGTATTTT. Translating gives CASSPWGTGTDTQYF.